The entry below gives a single T cell receptor (beta chain) sequence along with its context. Germline assignment: CDR1 SEHNR and CDR2 FQNEAQ (reference sequence). The CDR3 spans 12 residues. V was clipped by 8 bases and J by 7 bases, with 14 bases between them. These data belong to a study of blood T cell repertoires in COVID-19. Study overall: COVID-19 samples from acute and convalescent phases originated in the United States, Italy and Spain.

TCRdb's copy holds only in-frame clones and misses some; the assay was immunoSEQ multiplex PCR. The profile shows fewer than 250,000 clones, approximately 85% of them singletons. The sequence was collected from a man between 50 and 59 years old with acute or convalescent COVID-19. The sequenced material came from peripheral blood. This chain uses TRBV7-9 with TRBJ1-1, with a tentative D call TRBD1 (5 bases). CDR3 DNA: TGTGCCAGCCTAATAGGGGAGGGTGAAGCTTTCTTT. This gives the protein CASLIGEGEAFF. The whole variable domain, filled in from reference TRBV7-9 and TRBJ1-1, reads DTGVSQNPRHKITKRGQNVTFRCDPISEHNRLYWYRQTLGQGPEFLTYFQNEAQLEKSRLLSDRFSAERPKGSFSTLEIQRTEQGDSAMYLCASLIGEGEAFFGQGTRLTVV.